This T cell receptor beta chain was sequenced during a study of PD-1 blockade in classical Hodgkin lymphoma. Clones were sequenced by immunoSEQ multiplex PCR, and TCRdb holds only the in-frame ones, with some missing. The data hold tens of thousands of clones, with roughly 92% observed a single time. V was pared by 7 bases and J by 5 bases, with 14 bases between. CDR1 and CDR2 from the germline V gene are ENHRY and SYGVKD. This CDR3 is built from 13 residues. Time point noted: newly diagnosed, previously untreated cHL patient sample. Input material: peripheral blood mononuclear cells (PBMCs). V gene TRBV10-3 combines with J gene TRBJ1-1; D possibly corresponds to TRBD1 (5 bases). The source is a human donor with classical Hodgkin lymphoma. The CDR3 spells CAITAGKGTEAFF. CDR3 bases: TGTGCCATCACGGCAGGAAAGGGGACTGAAGCTTTCTTT.